This TCR beta chain was retrieved from a study of shared clonotypes between healthy human individuals. Study at large: Used for every donor were three CD4 naive, three CD4 memory, two CD8 naive and one CD8 memory plate. Findings of the study overall: Naive subsets typically showed greater estimated richness than memory subsets.

In the naive CD8 group, cells lacked CD45RO and were positively selected for CCR7, so terminally differentiated effector memory CD45RA+ cells were left out. The V gene end was trimmed by 5 bases and the J gene end by 4 bases; junction bases not matched to a gene: 12. Per germline, CDR1 SGHTA and CDR2 FQGTGA. This CDR3 is built from 16 residues. The input for sorted-subset replicate PCRs was approximately 200 ng DNA, some 30,000 T cell genomes. TCRdb keeps only in-frame clones here, not all; method: immunoSEQ multiplex PCR. This sample has around 1,900,000 clones, with 80% to 95% found just once. Comment on this clone: Its antigen is undetermined.

The sample consisted of naive CD8+ T cells from PBMCs. The rearrangement uses TRBV7-3 and TRBJ2-3, with 7 bases identical to TRBD2. The TCR was taken from a man in his late teens or twenties in good health. Some clones in this sample may be carry-over from other donors' samples. This CDR3 is CASSLAGLGGADTQYF. CDR3 DNA sequence: TGTGCCAGCAGCCTCGCTGGACTAGGTGGGGCAGATACGCAGTATTTT.